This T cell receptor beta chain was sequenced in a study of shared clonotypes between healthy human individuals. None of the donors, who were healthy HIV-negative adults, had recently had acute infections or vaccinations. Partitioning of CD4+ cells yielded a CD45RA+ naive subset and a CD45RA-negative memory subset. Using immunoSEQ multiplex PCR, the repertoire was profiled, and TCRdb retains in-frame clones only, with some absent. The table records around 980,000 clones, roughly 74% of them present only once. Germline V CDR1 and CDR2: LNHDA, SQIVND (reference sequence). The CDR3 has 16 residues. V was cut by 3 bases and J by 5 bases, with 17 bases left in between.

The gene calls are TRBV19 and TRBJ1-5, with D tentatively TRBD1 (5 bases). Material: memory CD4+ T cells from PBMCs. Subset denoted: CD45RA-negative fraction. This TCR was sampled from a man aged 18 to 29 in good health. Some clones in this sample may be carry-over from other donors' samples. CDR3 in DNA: TGTGCCAGTAGTATTTGGTCTCAGGGAACCCATCAGCCCCAGCATTTT. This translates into CASSIWSQGTHQPQHF.